This T cell receptor beta chain came from a study of T cells in Graves' hyperthyroidism and ophthalmopathy. Study background: Any treatment followed the collection of peripheral blood at initial diagnosis.

Germline lookup yields CDR1 MNHNS and CDR2 SASEGT. Trimming pared 2 bases from V and 3 bases from J, leaving 7 bases between. The CDR3 runs 13 residues. RNA transcripts gave rise to amplified TCR beta CDR3 regions. TCR CDR3 underwent first-round RT-PCR with the HTBI primer set. TCRdb reanalysed the multiplex PCR reads using MiXCR and keeps one entry per CDR3 protein. The sample lists around 340,000 distinct CDR3 sequences, about a sixth occurring once. Among the patients, aged 18 to 65, hyperthyroidism was newly diagnosed and had lasted under 2 months. Investigators excluded patients with uncontrolled infection, other autoimmune disease, pregnancy or lactation. Diagnosing involved the use of clinical symptoms, serum thyroxine and TRAb, thyroid ultrasound and orbital computed tomography. This clonotype came up many times.

This sequence was found in a woman under 40 with Graves' hyperthyroidism that later progressed to Graves' ophthalmopathy. The chain links TRBV6-1 to TRBJ1-1; no clear D gene. Source material: blood. The CDR3 protein is CASSELGYTEAFF. In DNA form, the CDR3 reads TGTGCCAGCAGTGAATTGGGTTACACTGAAGCTTTCTTT.